Each of the 21 T cell receptor beta chains below was sequenced from the same sample in a study of blood T cell repertoires in COVID-19. The method was immunoSEQ multiplex PCR; TCRdb's version includes in-frame clones alone and lacks a portion of them. The profile shows approximately 74,000 clones, approximately 80% of them singletons. The material sequenced was peripheral blood. The source of these receptors is an elderly man with active or convalescent COVID-19.

The V call is TRBV2, the J call TRBJ1-2; no clear D. V was cut by 0 bases and J by 8 bases, with 10 bases left in between. Germline CDR1 and CDR2: SNHLY and FYNNEI. This CDR3 spans 13 amino acids. CDR3 sequence: CASSEALSVGYTF. CDR3 DNA sequence: TGTGCCAGCAGTGAAGCGCTTAGTGTGGGCTACACCTTC.

Worth noting for this clone: The sample has other DNA sequences that encode this CDR3 too. The rearrangement joins TRBV28 to TRBJ1-1; D unresolved. Germline V gene sequence: CDR1 MDHEN, CDR2 SYDVKM. Trimming left V 9 bases short and J 4 bases short, with 18 bases between. CDR3 size: 14 residues. CDR3 sequence: CASSTTSGGTEAFF. The CDR3, as DNA: TGTGCCAGTTCGACAACGTCGGGAGGCACTGAAGCTTTCTTT.

This chain connects TRBV18 to TRBJ2-1; weak D call: TRBD2 (6 bases). The CDR3 contains 17 residues. The V gene lost 1 base and the J gene lost 0 bases, with 13 bases spanning the gap. The V gene's germline CDR1 is KGHSH and CDR2 LQKENI. Written as DNA, the CDR3 is TGTGCCAGCTCACCACGCGGGGACGGCAGCTCCTACAATGAGCAGTTCTTC. This encodes CASSPRGDGSSYNEQFF.

The V call is TRBV12-3 or TRBV12-4, the J call TRBJ2-5, with 8 bases that match TRBD2. J was trimmed by 4 bases and V by 6 bases; bases with no gene match: 1. The CDR3 consists of 12 residues. The CDR3 spells CASSGRAETQYF. The CDR3, as DNA: TGTGCCAGCAGCGGGAGGGCAGAGACCCAGTACTTC.

This clone was counted only a few times. The V gene is TRBV6-5, the J gene TRBJ1-2; weak D call: TRBD1 (5 bases). The V and J ends lost 4 bases and 0 bases respectively, with 6 bases between them. Germline loops: CDR1 MNHEY, CDR2 SVGAGI. This CDR3 spans 13 amino acids. CDR3 protein: CASSSTANYGYTF. The CDR3 DNA follows: TGTGCCAGCAGTTCGACAGCTAACTATGGCTACACCTTC.

The CDR3 loop is CASSLGAGSPLHF. The CDR3 DNA is TGTGCCAGCAGTTTAGGTGCGGGTTCACCCCTCCACTTT. The rearrangement links TRBV27 to TRBJ1-6; D is undetermined. CDR3 length: 13 residues. Trimming left V 2 bases short and J 9 bases short, with 8 bases between. CDR1 is MNHEY and CDR2 is SMNVEV in the germline V gene (reference sequence).

The rearrangement uses TRBV5-6 and TRBJ1-5; unclear D gene. The CDR3 loop spans 13 amino acids. V gave up 1 base and J gave up 2 bases, with 4 bases separating them. CDR1 is SGHDT, CDR2 YYEEEE, per germline. The CDR3 region has the DNA TGTGCCAGCAGCTTGACAGGCAATCAGCCCCAGCATTTT. Its translation is CASSLTGNQPQHF.

The chain recombines TRBV3-1 (or the pseudogene TRBV3-2) with TRBJ2-5; TRBD2 aligns across 10 bases. Germline-derived CDR1 and CDR2 are LGHDT and YNNKEL (reference sequence). This CDR3 comprises 15 residues. V lost 4 bases, J lost 3 bases, and 5 bases stayed unmatched. This CDR3 reads CASSPTGLAEETQYF. CDR3 coding DNA: TGTGCCAGCAGCCCCACAGGACTAGCGGAAGAGACCCAGTACTTC.

This sequence joins TRBV10-3 and TRBJ1-2; unclear D gene. Trimming pared 6 bases from V and 7 bases from J, leaving 18 bases between. The CDR3 length is 14 residues. In germline, CDR1 is ENHRY, CDR2 SYGVKD. CDR3 sequence: CAIRPLDLPSGYTF. CDR3 coding DNA: TGTGCCATCAGACCACTTGACCTCCCTAGTGGCTACACCTTC.

The chain is built from TRBV5-1 and TRBJ1-4; tentatively, D is TRBD1 (5 bases). The CDR3 totals 17 residues. Germline assignment: CDR1 SGHRS and CDR2 YFSETQ. Trimming shortened V by 0 bases and J by 5 bases, and 17 bases separated the two germline ends. This CDR3 reads CASSLELGVGRNEKLFF. The CDR3 bases are TGCGCCAGCAGCTTGGAGTTAGGGGTTGGACGGAATGAAAAACTGTTTTTT.

V gene TRBV19 combines with J gene TRBJ2-3, with 7 bases fitting TRBD1. The CDR3 is 14 amino acids. From germline, CDR1 is LNHDA and CDR2 SQIVND (reference sequence). In DNA, the CDR3 is TGTGCTCCCAATGACAGGGATGGCGCAGATACGCAGTATTTT. It codes for CAPNDRDGADTQYF. Full variable domain (missing parts from reference TRBV19 and TRBJ2-3): DGGITQSPKYLFRKEGQNVTLSCEQNLNHDAMYWYRQDPGQGLRLIYYSQIVNDFQKGDIAEGYSVSREKKESFPLTVTSAQKNPTAFYLCAPNDRDGADTQYFGPGTRLTVL.

The chain is built from TRBV5-5 and TRBJ1-3, with D uncertain. The CDR3 covers 13 residues. From germline, CDR1 is SGHKS and CDR2 YYEKEE (reference sequence). The germline V and J ends were trimmed by 3 bases and 3 bases, with 7 bases remaining between them. CDR3 DNA sequence: TGTGCCAGCAGCTCCGGGGTTGGAAACACCATATATTTT. Protein: CASSSGVGNTIYF.

This clone was counted only a few times. This chain joins TRBV4-1 and TRBJ1-4, with 8 bases that match TRBD1. The V gene end was trimmed by 0 bases and the J gene end by 8 bases; junction bases not matched to a gene: 11. Germline V gene sequence: CDR1 MGHRA, CDR2 YSYEKL. CDR3 length: 17 residues. CDR3 sequence: CASSQDNRRTGYEKLFF. The CDR3 DNA sequence: TGCGCCAGCAGCCAAGATAATCGTAGGACAGGGTACGAAAAACTGTTTTTT.

The J gene is TRBJ1-2, the V gene TRBV5-4; TRBD1 agrees at 8 bases. Trimming removed 4 bases from V and 6 bases from J; junction bases left unmatched: 8. Germline CDR1 and CDR2: SGHNT and YYREEE (reference sequence). The CDR3 has 14 residues. For the CDR3, the DNA is TGTGCCAGCAGCAAGGACAGGGTCGTTCATGGCTACACCTTC. Translated, it gives CASSKDRVVHGYTF.

This sequence joins TRBV29-1 and TRBJ2-7, with 7 bases matching TRBD1. V shed 7 bases, J shed 4 bases, and the junction held 4 bases outside the gene matches. The CDR3 is 11 residues long. The V gene's germline CDR1 is SQVTM and CDR2 ANQGSEA. In DNA, the CDR3 is TGCAGCGCGGGACAGAAGTACGAGCAGTACTTC. Its translation: CSAGQKYEQYF.

J is TRBJ1-1 and V is TRBV29-1; D is perhaps TRBD1 (6 bases). CDR1 and CDR2 (germline): SQVTM, ANQGSEA. The CDR3 has 14 amino acids. V gave up 4 bases and J gave up 14 bases, with 26 bases separating them. As DNA, the CDR3 is TGCAGCGTTGTTCCCTGGACAGACCGCATTGGGGCCTTCTTT. Protein sequence: CSVVPWTDRIGAFF.

This clone was picked up one time. This chain uses TRBV5-1 with TRBJ2-5, with D tentatively TRBD1 (5 bases). The V and J ends lost 3 bases and 5 bases respectively, with 14 bases between them. The germline V gene encodes CDR1 SGHRS and CDR2 YFSETQ. CDR3 length equals 14 residues. For the CDR3, the DNA is TGCGCCAGCAGCTCGGACACCGCCGGTGAGACCCAGTACTTC. Amino acids: CASSSDTAGETQYF.

This chain links TRBV7-2 with TRBJ2-3; D unclear. Germline CDR1 SGHTA, CDR2 FQGNSA. V gave up 0 bases and J gave up 0 bases, with 10 bases separating them. The length of the CDR3 is 16 residues. CDR3 sequence reads: CASSLARKQSTDTQYF. CDR3 in DNA: TGTGCCAGCAGCTTAGCGCGGAAGCAAAGCACAGATACGCAGTATTTT.

The chain links TRBV6-1 to TRBJ2-1, with D maybe TRBD1 (5 bases). The CDR3 totals 15 residues. Germline CDR1 is MNHNS and CDR2 is SASEGT. The V end lost 2 bases, the J end lost 4 bases, and 12 bases lay between the germline ends. CDR3 region: CASSETQGSYNEQFF. The CDR3 DNA reads as TGTGCCAGCAGTGAAACCCAGGGTTCGTACAATGAGCAGTTCTTC.

The rearrangement joins TRBV7-6 to TRBJ2-7; possible D gene TRBD1, 6 bases. Germline CDR1 SGHVS, CDR2 FNYEAQ. The CDR3 spans 15 residues. Trimming took off 5 bases at V and 3 bases at J, with 17 bases between the two ends. CDR3 in DNA: TGTGCCAGCAGCGCACAACCGGGACAAAACTACGAGCAGTACTTC. Translation gives CASSAQPGQNYEQYF.

The rearrangement joins TRBV9 to TRBJ2-2; 7 bases match TRBD2. CDR1 and CDR2 from the germline V gene are SGDLS and YYNGEE. Germline trimming cut 0 bases from V and 4 bases from J; bases unmatched to any gene: 9. CDR3 length: 17 residues. The CDR3 loop reads CASSVGMGGPGTGELFF. Written as DNA, the CDR3 is TGTGCCAGCAGCGTAGGGATGGGAGGGCCGGGCACCGGGGAGCTGTTTTTT.